Each of the 15 T cell receptor beta chains below was sequenced from the same sample in a study of cytomegalovirus exposure and HLA in healthy donors. Primers: 60 Vbeta forward and 13 Jbeta reverse. Repertoires were generated with immunoSEQ multiplex PCR, while TCRdb's copy carries only in-frame clones and drops some. The table includes some 150,000 clones, about 74% detected once. Sequencing used PBMCs. Source of these receptors: a woman aged 35 to 49 in good health and CMV-seronegative.

This chain links TRBV6-4 with TRBJ1-1, with D perhaps matching TRBD1 (5 bases). This CDR3 region has 16 residues. With 6 bases removed from V and 5 bases from J, the gap between germline ends came to 22 bases. Germline CDR1 reads MRHNA; CDR2 reads SNTAGT. CDR3 nucleotide sequence: TGTGCCAGCAGGATGGGGTATTATACAGGTAGGACTGAAGCTTTCTTT. Its protein is CASRMGYYTGRTEAFF.

The genes are TRBV14 and TRBJ2-2; D possibly corresponds to TRBD2 (5 bases). CDR3 length: 17 residues. The V gene's germline CDR1 is SGHDN and CDR2 FVKESK. V was shortened by 1 base and J by 2 bases, with 14 bases between the two germline ends. CDR3 nucleotides: TGTGCCAGCAGCCAAGGAGTTTCTAGCACCAACACCGGGGAGCTGTTTTTT. This encodes CASSQGVSSTNTGELFF. The full variable domain, in which reference TRBV14 and TRBJ2-2 provide the parts outside the CDR3, is EAGVTQFPSHSVIEKGQTVTLRCDPISGHDNLYWYRRVMGKEIKFLLHFVKESKQDESGMPNNRFLAERTGGTYSTLKVQPAELEDSGVYFCASSQGVSSTNTGELFFGEGSRLTVL.

V usage is TRBV7-8 and J usage is TRBJ2-1; TRBD2 matches 13 bases. Germline V CDR1 and CDR2: SGHVS, FQNEAQ. This CDR3 region has 17 residues. The V and J ends lost 4 bases and 8 bases, in that order; junction bases with no gene match: 11. CDR3 sequence (DNA): TGTGCCAGCAGCTCCAAGAGACTAGCGGGGGGCTCAGATGAGCAGTTCTTC. This gives the protein CASSSKRLAGGSDEQFF.

V gene TRBV5-4 combines with J gene TRBJ2-7; D possibly corresponds to TRBD2 (6 bases). CDR1 SGHNT and CDR2 YYREEE come from the germline V gene (reference sequence). V lost 4 bases to trimming and J lost 5 bases, with 22 bases between them. This CDR3 has 16 residues. This chain's CDR3 is CASSKMTSGGGNEQYF. CDR3 in DNA: TGTGCCAGCAGCAAAATGACTAGTGGTGGCGGGAACGAGCAGTACTTC.

The chain links TRBV14 to TRBJ1-2; tentative D call: TRBD1 (5 bases). The CDR3 runs 14 residues. V lost 4 bases, J lost 3 bases, and 12 bases lay in between. Germline V gives CDR1 SGHDN, CDR2 FVKESK. Here the CDR3 DNA reads TGTGCCAGCAGCCCTGGTCGCAGGGACTATGGCTACACCTTC. It encodes CASSPGRRDYGYTF.

V is TRBV25-1 and J is TRBJ1-6; a weak D match, TRBD1 (6 bases). This CDR3 comprises 16 residues. The germline V gene encodes CDR1 MGHDK and CDR2 SYGVNS. The V end lost 1 base, the J end lost 6 bases, and 13 bases lay between the germline ends. The chain's CDR3 is CASSEFVLGANSPLHF. CDR3 in DNA: TGTGCCAGCAGTGAATTTGTCTTGGGGGCTAATTCACCCCTCCACTTT.

This sequence joins TRBV2 and TRBJ2-1; 14 nucleotides line up with TRBD2. The CDR3 contains 16 residues. CDR1 is SNHLY and CDR2 is FYNNEI in the germline V gene. The V gene end was trimmed by 5 bases and the J gene end by 10 bases; junction bases not matched to a gene: 10. This CDR3 reads CASSIRLAGGRGEQFF. CDR3 sequence (DNA): TGTGCCAGCAGTATCCGACTAGCGGGAGGGCGCGGAGAGCAGTTCTTC.

The chain employs TRBV9 and TRBJ2-3; D may be TRBD2 (5 bases). V was clipped by 4 bases and J by 6 bases, with 15 bases between them. The germline V gene has CDR1 SGDLS and CDR2 YYNGEE. The length of the CDR3 is 14 residues. Written as DNA, the CDR3 is TGTGCCAGCAGCTCCCGGACCGGGGTGGATACGCAGTATTTT. Its translation is CASSSRTGVDTQYF.

This clone has more than one count but fewer than ten. V usage is TRBV5-1 and J usage is TRBJ2-1; perhaps TRBD2 as D (6 bases). CDR1 is SGHRS and CDR2 is YFSETQ in the germline V gene. The CDR3 has 14 residues. Trimming took off 4 bases at V and 9 bases at J, with 17 bases between the two ends. CDR3 DNA: TGCGCCAGCAGCATCCGGGACTCAAGCGGTGAGCAGTTCTTC. Translating it yields CASSIRDSSGEQFF.

The chain employs TRBV7-9 and TRBJ2-1; TRBD1 matches at 8 bases. Germline values: CDR1 SEHNR, CDR2 FQNEAQ (reference sequence). With V trimmed by 4 bases and J by 2 bases, 7 bases remained unmatched. This CDR3 has 16 amino acids. For the CDR3, the DNA is TGTGCCAGCAGCTCCCCCGGGACAGGTACCTACAATGAGCAGTTCTTC. Amino acids: CASSSPGTGTYNEQFF.

This chain links TRBV7-9 with TRBJ1-5; the match to TRBD1 covers 7 bases. Germline V gives CDR1 SEHNR, CDR2 FQNEAQ (reference sequence). This CDR3 comprises 13 residues. Trimming took 5 bases from V and 6 from J; bases not matched to a gene: 4. CDR3 sequence reads: CASSTGDVQPQHF. The CDR3 nucleotides are TGTGCCAGCAGCACAGGGGACGTTCAGCCCCAGCATTTT.

To note about this clone: A junction boundary mismatches the germline segment, possibly from a read error. The CDR3 sequence: CASSPPGQGFLF. The CDR3 DNA reads as TGTGCCAGCTCACCCCCGGGACAGGGTTTTCTTTTC. V and J are TRBV18 and TRBJ2-7, with 9 bases matching TRBD1. In germline, CDR1 is KGHSH, CDR2 LQKENI. This CDR3 region has 12 residues.

This clone turned up a few times. The rearrangement joins TRBV4-1 to TRBJ2-3; 12 bases map to TRBD2. V shed 0 bases, J shed 5 bases, and the junction held 6 bases outside the gene matches. The CDR3 is made up of 17 amino acids. Germline V gene data show CDR1 as MGHRA and CDR2 as YSYEKL. CDR3 loop: CASSQEGLAGGLDTQYF. DNA for the CDR3: TGCGCCAGCAGCCAAGAGGGGCTAGCGGGAGGGTTAGATACGCAGTATTTT.

The chain employs TRBV5-1 and TRBJ1-1, with D unclear. V was pared by 5 bases and J by 4 bases, with 9 bases between. CDR1 SGHRS and CDR2 YFSETQ come from the germline V gene. The CDR3 runs 12 residues. The CDR3, as DNA: TGCGCCAGCAGAACACGTGGCACTGAAGCTTTCTTT. The encoded protein is CASRTRGTEAFF.

The V and J genes are TRBV6-5 and TRBJ1-1; D unclear. Germline-derived CDR1 and CDR2 are MNHEY and SVGAGI. This CDR3 has 14 amino acids. V was clipped by 0 bases and J by 7 bases, with 12 bases between them. The CDR3, as DNA: TGTGCCAGCAGTTACTCTGGGGAGGGCATTGAAGCTTTCTTT. Its translation is CASSYSGEGIEAFF.